This T cell receptor beta chain was retrieved from a study of T cell responses to AZD1222 COVID-19 vaccine. Study-level results: Sampling captured repertoires only after the peak T cell response. Close to half of spike-specific TCRs reportedly recognize unmutated variant regions. Just five to seven AZD1222 recipients tested seropositive at baseline.

V lost 6 bases and J 3 bases, leaving 3 bases between the germline ends. The CDR3 runs to 11 residues. The germline CDR1 and CDR2 sequences are LNHDA and SQIVND (reference sequence). Sequencing was performed with immunoSEQ multiplex PCR; in TCRdb, only in-frame clones are kept and a portion is missing. There are about 95,000 clones in the sample; about 88% occur only once, and roughly 3.5% lies in the top ten. This clone was observed once. Its antigen is undetermined. The material was peripheral blood, obtained on day 0 of AZD1222 vaccination. The chain joins TRBV19 to TRBJ2-1; D is unclear. The source is an adult in good health. The CDR3 loop is CASRGYNEQFF. The DNA for the CDR3 is TGTGCCAGTAGGGGCTACAATGAGCAGTTCTTC.